These 14 T cell receptor beta chains were sequenced from one sample in a study of blood T cell repertoires in COVID-19. The protocol was immunoSEQ multiplex PCR, while the TCRdb copy is restricted to in-frame clones and leaves out a portion. The table shows tens of thousands of clones, with roughly 85% occurring only once. The sample was peripheral blood. These receptors were collected from a human donor in a cohort sampled during active COVID-19.

This chain uses TRBV5-6 with TRBJ2-7; the D gene is possibly TRBD1 (5 bases). The CDR3 sequence is 15 residues long. V gave up 0 bases and J gave up 0 bases, with 10 bases separating them. Germline V gene lookup returns CDR1 SGHDT and CDR2 YYEEEE. This CDR3 is CASSLGWTNSYEQYF. The CDR3 DNA reads TGTGCCAGCAGCTTGGGATGGACAAACTCCTACGAGCAGTACTTC.

This chain connects TRBV6-5 to TRBJ2-1; no reliable D call. Germline assignment: CDR1 MNHEY and CDR2 SVGAGI. V lost 8 bases, J lost 0 bases, and 14 bases lay in between. CDR3 size: 15 residues. CDR3 DNA sequence: TGTGCCAGCGTACTTATCCATAGCTCCTACAATGAGCAGTTCTTC. This translates into CASVLIHSSYNEQFF.

The CDR3 reads CASSTQGLGTGGEKLFF. The CDR3 nucleotides are TGTGCCAGCAGCACTCAAGGCCTAGGGACAGGGGGAGAAAAACTGTTTTTT. The chain recombines TRBV28 with TRBJ1-4; 11 nucleotides line up with TRBD1. Per the germline V gene, CDR1 is MDHEN and CDR2 is SYDVKM. Unmatched junction bases numbered 14, after V lost 6 bases and J lost 8 bases. CDR3 length: 17 amino acids.

CDR3 loop: CASREGLAFTGELFF. The CDR3 coding sequence is TGTGCCAGCAGGGAGGGACTAGCGTTTACCGGGGAGCTGTTTTTT. The chain joins TRBV6-5 to TRBJ2-2; 10 nucleotides line up with TRBD2. Germline lookup yields CDR1 MNHEY and CDR2 SVGAGI. The J segment lost 5 bases and the V segment lost 6 bases, leaving 6 bases of the junction unmatched. The CDR3 has 15 residues.

The chain joins TRBV7-9 to TRBJ2-5; D gene unclear. CDR3 length equals 15 residues. Looked up from germline, CDR1 is SEHNR and CDR2 is FQNEAQ (reference sequence). Trimming took off 1 base at V and 3 bases at J, with 12 bases between the two ends. CDR3 coding DNA: TGTGCCAGCAGCTTAGTCCGGAGACTCAAAGAGACCCAGTACTTC. Amino acid sequence: CASSLVRRLKETQYF.

CDR3 nucleotide sequence: TGTGCCAGCACCGATCTTAGCGGCACAGATACGCAGTATTTT. The encoded protein is CASTDLSGTDTQYF. The rearrangement joins TRBV28 to TRBJ2-3, with D possibly being TRBD2 (5 bases). Trimming removed 7 bases at V and 1 base at J, with 12 bases between. Germline V gene sequence: CDR1 MDHEN, CDR2 SYDVKM. The CDR3 is 14 residues long.

This clone appeared once. The chain combines TRBV9 with TRBJ2-2; D is possibly TRBD2 (6 bases). Trimming cost V 6 bases and J 4 bases, with 13 bases left between them. Germline lookup yields CDR1 SGDLS and CDR2 YYNGEE. There are 14 residues in the CDR3. The CDR3 DNA reads TGTGCCAGCACGGCGGGATGGGTCACCGGGGAGCTGTTTTTT. It yields the protein CASTAGWVTGELFF.

The J gene is TRBJ2-7, the V gene TRBV27; 7 bases map to TRBD1. CDR3 length: 14 amino acids. From germline, CDR1 is MNHEY and CDR2 SMNVEV (reference sequence). The junction had 13 bases not matched to a gene; V was cut back by 4 bases and J by 10 bases. The CDR3 here is CASSSARGPSKQYF. DNA for the CDR3: TGTGCCAGCAGTTCAGCAAGGGGGCCCTCGAAACAGTACTTC.

This clone was found once. The chain uses TRBV5-8 and TRBJ1-2, with TRBD1 matching 7 bases. The junction had 7 bases not matched to a gene; V was cut back by 4 bases and J by 7 bases. This CDR3 contains 13 residues. Germline lookup yields CDR1 SGHTS and CDR2 YDEGEE. CDR3 sequence reads: CASSELHRGGYTF. The CDR3 nucleotides are TGTGCCAGCAGCGAACTCCACAGGGGTGGCTACACCTTC.

The chain has TRBV27 and TRBJ1-1; the D is unclear. This CDR3 spans 13 amino acids. Germline lookup yields CDR1 MNHEY and CDR2 SMNVEV (reference sequence). The germline V and J ends were trimmed by 6 bases and 1 base, with 9 bases remaining between them. The CDR3 DNA sequence: TGTGCCAGCAGAAGGAGCGGGAACACTGAAGCTTTCTTT. It translates to CASRRSGNTEAFF.

This clone was counted between two and nine times. J is TRBJ2-4 and V is TRBV4-2; TRBD1 aligns across 8 bases. Trimming took 0 bases from V and 5 from J; bases not matched to a gene: 18. CDR3 length: 20 residues. Germline V gives CDR1 LGHNA, CDR2 YNFKEQ. CDR3 amino acids: CASSQEPPIEDRDGQNIQYF. In DNA, the CDR3 is TGTGCCAGCAGCCAAGAACCCCCTATTGAGGACAGGGACGGCCAAAACATTCAGTACTTC.

The sample holds one count of this clone. The chain is built from TRBV5-4 and TRBJ2-3; 16 nucleotides match TRBD2. From germline, CDR1 is SGHNT and CDR2 YYREEE (reference sequence). After removal of 3 bases from V and 4 bases from J, the junction contained 5 bases not matched to a gene. This CDR3 has 17 amino acids. CDR3 protein: CASSSGLAGGPADTQYF. The CDR3 nucleotides read TGTGCCAGCAGCTCGGGACTAGCGGGGGGGCCAGCAGATACGCAGTATTTT.

The chain combines TRBV12-5 with TRBJ1-5; 8 bases are shared with TRBD1. The CDR3 runs 14 residues. Germline V gene data show CDR1 as LGHNT and CDR2 as FRNRAP. V dropped 3 bases and J dropped 6; count of bases not matched to a gene: 4. The CDR3 is CASGLGQGFQPQHF. The CDR3 DNA sequence: TGTGCTAGTGGTTTAGGACAGGGCTTTCAGCCCCAGCATTTT.

The rearrangement joins TRBV10-2 to TRBJ2-7; 8 bases agree with TRBD2. CDR1 is WSHSY, CDR2 SAAADI, per germline. The J segment lost 6 bases and the V segment lost 5 bases, leaving 9 bases of the junction unmatched. The CDR3 runs to 14 residues. CDR3 sequence: CASSPGLARGEQYF. CDR3 coding DNA: TGCGCCAGCAGTCCCGGACTAGCCCGGGGCGAGCAGTACTTC.